This T cell receptor (beta chain) came from a study of identifying expanded T cells in peripheral blood. The study's findings and limits: Across healthy donors, higher total template counts meant significantly greater two-week count variance.

The CDR3 has 12 amino acids. Trimming left V 8 bases short and J 4 bases short, with 12 bases between. During the collection period, no donor immune events like infections were recorded. The data were produced by immunoSEQ multiplex PCR, yet TCRdb's version contains in-frame clones alone and is incomplete. This sample has 100,000 or so clones; roughly 88% occur once, and the top ten carry 5.5%. Remarks on this clone: Its antigen is not known.

Sequenced material: blood. The sequence derives from a person between 18 and 75 years old in good health. V is TRBV23-1 and J is TRBJ2-7, with a possible D match to TRBD2 (5 bases). TRBV23-1 qualifies as an ORF whose function is uncertain. CDR3 coding DNA: TGCGCCAGCCGAAGGACTGAGTACGAGCAGTACTTC. Translating it yields CASRRTEYEQYF.